The clone carrying this T cell receptor beta chain has at least ten counts. No antigen is known for it. Among the patients, aged 18 to 65, hyperthyroidism was newly diagnosed and had lasted under 2 months. TCR beta CDR3 sequences were amplified from RNA transcripts. Primed by the HTBI set, a first-round RT-PCR was run on the TCR CDR3. TCRdb fed the multiplex PCR reads into MiXCR, producing one record per CDR3 protein. Among 300,000 or so distinct CDR3 sequences listed, approximately 17% were seen once. This sample is part of a study of T cells in Graves' hyperthyroidism and ophthalmopathy. Study findings and constraints: Most thyroid clonotypes expanded above 0.001 appeared in blood too. Patients with ophthalmopathy were separated from those with stable hyperthyroidism by a 13 V-J model.

The V end lost 6 bases, the J end lost 3 bases, and 9 bases lay between the germline ends. The CDR3 runs to 12 residues. Germline V gene lookup returns CDR1 MDHEN and CDR2 SYDVKM. The sequence came from a man aged 30 to 39 with Graves' hyperthyroidism. The V and J genes are TRBV28 and TRBJ2-7; unclear D gene. Sequencing used blood. The CDR3 sequence is CASRRSNYEQYF. The CDR3 DNA reads as TGTGCCAGCAGGCGGAGTAACTACGAGCAGTACTTC.